These 11 T cell receptor beta chains originate from one sample sequenced in a study of blood T cells in healthy people across ages. Primers used in a second PCR of about 7 to 11 cycles were a sample-barcoded 5' primer and a J-beta primer mix. TCRdb redid the calling of the 5' RACE reads with MiXCR, one entry per CDR3 protein. The data hold about a million distinct CDR3 sequences, with about 53% observed a single time. Sequences were obtained from blood. The receptor source for this set is a woman aged 55-69 years in good health.

The sample holds a few counts of this clonotype. The chain uses TRBV7-8 and TRBJ1-5; no definite D call. The ends were cut back, 5 bases at V and 1 base at J, with 9 bases in the middle. Per the germline V gene, CDR1 is SGHVS and CDR2 is FQNEAQ. CDR3 length: 14 residues. The CDR3 DNA reads TGTGCCAGCAGCCCCCCACGGAGCAATCAGCCCCAGCATTTT. It codes for CASSPPRSNQPQHF.

The V and J genes are TRBV6-5 and TRBJ2-1, with a tentative D call TRBD1 (6 bases). CDR3 length: 13 residues. Germline V gives CDR1 MNHEY, CDR2 SVGAGI. The V end was cut by 5 bases, the J end by 10 bases, with 15 bases between. This chain's CDR3 is CASSGTNSYEQFF. As DNA, the CDR3 is TGTGCCAGCAGTGGGACAAATTCCTACGAGCAGTTCTTC.

This chain uses TRBV11-2 with TRBJ2-7, with a weak D call TRBD2 (5 bases). The CDR3 spans 15 residues. Between the trimmed V and J ends, which lost 4 bases and 3 bases, there was a span of 16 bases. Germline V CDR1 and CDR2: SGHAT, FQNNGV. CDR3 region: CASSSTKRTYYEQYF. CDR3 sequence (DNA): TGTGCCAGCAGCTCGACAAAGCGGACCTACTACGAGCAGTACTTC.

The V and J genes are TRBV25-1 and TRBJ1-6; 10 bases align to TRBD1. The V segment lost 5 bases and the J segment 10 bases; nucleotides outside the gene matches: 5. The CDR3 extends over 14 amino acids. Germline CDR1 MGHDK, CDR2 SYGVNS. This CDR3 reads CASSKTGGYSPLHF. Written as DNA, the CDR3 is TGTGCCAGCAGTAAGACAGGGGGCTACTCACCCCTCCACTTT.

The chain joins TRBV7-3 to TRBJ2-5; a weak D match, TRBD1 (6 bases). Looked up from germline, CDR1 is SGHTA and CDR2 is FQGTGA. The CDR3 covers 13 residues. Trimming removed 5 bases at V and 7 bases at J, with 14 bases between. The CDR3 reads CASSEHLGGTQYF. Written as DNA, the CDR3 is TGTGCCAGCAGCGAACATTTAGGGGGGACCCAGTACTTC.

This clonotype was found a few times. This rearrangement joins TRBV5-1 to TRBJ2-5, with 7 bases aligning to TRBD2. The ends lost 2 bases at V and 5 bases at J; junction bases unmatched: 30. Germline V gives CDR1 SGHRS, CDR2 YFSETQ. The CDR3 runs to 22 residues. CDR3 DNA sequence: TGCGCCAGCAGCTTCAATCTACTTTGGAACGCGGGAGCTGCTAGGGATTCGGAGACCCAGTACTTC. Translating gives CASSFNLLWNAGAARDSETQYF. Complete variable domain (other parts from reference TRBV5-1 and TRBJ2-5): KAGVTQTPRYLIKTRGQQVTLSCSPISGHRSVSWYQQTPGQGLQFLFEYFSETQRNKGNFPGRFSGRQFSNSRSEMNVSTLELGDSALYLCASSFNLLWNAGAARDSETQYFGPGTRLLVL.

This clonotype was detected a few times. The chain employs TRBV20-1 and TRBJ2-5, with no clear D. Between the trimmed V and J ends, which lost 6 bases and 5 bases, there was a span of 16 bases. CDR3 length: 13 residues. Germline V CDR1 and CDR2: DFQATT, SNEGSKA (reference sequence). The CDR3 loop reads CSARHVVGETQYF. The CDR3 DNA follows: TGCAGTGCCCGGCACGTGGTCGGGGAGACCCAGTACTTC.

The DNA for the CDR3 is TGCAGTGCTAGTCGCTACAATGAGCAGTTCTTC. Its protein product is CSASRYNEQFF. The rearrangement joins TRBV20-1 to TRBJ2-1; no clear D gene. The CDR3 contains 11 residues. The V end was cut by 3 bases, the J end by 3 bases, with 3 bases between. The V gene's germline CDR1 is DFQATT and CDR2 SNEGSKA (reference sequence).

This clonotype was seen only a few times. The rearrangement joins TRBV4-1 to TRBJ2-5; TRBD1 is a possible D gene (5 bases). Per the germline V gene, CDR1 is MGHRA and CDR2 is YSYEKL. The CDR3 is 16 amino acids. V was cut by 1 base and J by 3 bases, with 15 bases left in between. In DNA form, the CDR3 reads TGCGCCAGCAGCCAAGGGGGCCCCTGGAGCGAAGAGACCCAGTACTTC. Translating it yields CASSQGGPWSEETQYF.

The rearrangement uses TRBV20-1 and TRBJ2-1; D not certain. The CDR3 extends over 14 amino acids. Germline-derived CDR1 and CDR2 are DFQATT and SNEGSKA (reference sequence). Trimming pared 0 bases from V and 4 bases from J, leaving 10 bases between. DNA of the CDR3: TGCAGTGCTAGAGATCGAAATGTGTACAATGAGCAGTTCTTC. The encoded protein is CSARDRNVYNEQFF.

V usage is TRBV10-3 and J usage is TRBJ2-3; D may be TRBD2 (5 bases). V was trimmed by 6 bases and J by 5 bases, leaving 9 bases between them. Germline CDR1 and CDR2: ENHRY and SYGVKD. The CDR3 sequence is 12 residues long. The CDR3 nucleotides read TGTGCCATCAGCGGGATACAAGATACGCAGTATTTT. Residues: CAISGIQDTQYF.